This T cell receptor beta chain was sequenced for a study of blood T cell repertoires in COVID-19. Study-level information: Samples of COVID-19 (acute and convalescent) were obtained from the United States, Italy and Spain. T cells, B-cell-depleted T cells, or PBMCs provided the cDNA or gDNA that served as material.

In the authors' methods: Quantification of nucleated cells was approximated via reference gene primer amplification. Profiled with immunoSEQ multiplex PCR; TCRdb holds only in-frame clones, not every one. D and trimming were read from the DNA, whereas the V and J calls and clone size are those reported in that table. This table holds about 95,000 clones, about 89% found once. The receptor's source is a human donor in a cohort sampled during active COVID-19. The specimen was peripheral blood.

The DNA for the CDR3 is TGTGCCAGCAGTCCCTACTGGCGGGGAGGCACAGATACGCAGTATTTT. Its translation is CASSPYWRGGTDTQYF. J is TRBJ2-3 and V is TRBV6-4; possible D gene TRBD2, 6 bases. The CDR3 covers 16 residues. The germline V gene encodes CDR1 MRHNA and CDR2 SNTAGT. V gave up 5 bases and J gave up 1 base, with 16 bases separating them.